The rows below give T cell receptor beta chains drawn from one sample of a study of CD8 T cells in ankylosing spondylitis. TCRdb called the 5' RACE reads again in MiXCR, with one record for every CDR3 protein. The sample shows roughly 200,000 distinct CDR3 sequences, roughly 13% of them seen only once. What was sequenced was blood, either unsorted or a sorted T cell fraction (not recorded which). Receptors were obtained from a male donor with ankylosing spondylitis or in good health (not recorded which). The CDR3 runs from the conserved cysteine through the conserved F or W. A D gene is named only where the DNA matches it firmly. The listing skips clone size in some rows; elsewhere it reads once, few, many or a size class.

size: -
J: TRBJ2-1
D: TRBD2
V: TRBV20-1
DNA: TGCAGTGCCCACCGGCGGGAGGTTTACAATGAGCAGTTCTTC
CDR3: CSAHRREVYNEQFF

size: few
J: TRBJ2-7
D: -
V: TRBV15
DNA: TGTGCCACCAGCAGAGTTAGCTACTACGAGCAGTACTTC
CDR3: CATSRVSYYEQYF

size: few
J: TRBJ1-1
D: -
V: TRBV15
DNA: TGTGCCACCAGGGGAGCGGGGATGAACACTGAAGCTTTCTTT
CDR3: CATRGAGMNTEAFF

size: -
J: TRBJ2-1
D: -
V: TRBV7-9
DNA: TGTGCCAGCAGCTCCTCTCCTATAAATGAGCAGTTCTTC
CDR3: CASSSSPINEQFF

size: few
J: TRBJ1-4
D: -
V: TRBV5-6
DNA: TGTGCCAGCAGCTTGGCGTTGGAGGAGGGAGGGGAAAAACTGTTTTTT
CDR3: CASSLALEEGGEKLFF

size: -
J: TRBJ2-7
D: TRBD1
V: TRBV10-3
DNA: TGTGCCATCAGTGTGGACAGGGCCTACGAGCAGTACTTC
CDR3: CAISVDRAYEQYF

size: -
J: TRBJ2-1
D: TRBD2
V: TRBV11-3
DNA: TGTGCCAGCAGCTTAACTAGCGGGAGATTGGATGAGCAGTTCTTC
CDR3: CASSLTSGRLDEQFF

size: few
J: TRBJ1-1
D: TRBD1
V: TRBV5-6
DNA: TGTGCCAGCAGCTCCGGGGGACAGATTGAAGCTTTCTTT
CDR3: CASSSGGQIEAFF

size: many
J: TRBJ1-5
D: -
V: TRBV12-3/TRBV12-4
DNA: TGTGCCAGCGTTTTGGAGGCAGGGGACGATCAGCCCCAGCATTTT
CDR3: CASVLEAGDDQPQHF

size: -
J: TRBJ2-1
D: -
V: TRBV7-9
DNA: TGTGCCAGCAGCCTCTCCGAATCAGGGAGCTCCTACAATGAGCAGTTCTTC
CDR3: CASSLSESGSSYNEQFF

size: few
J: TRBJ2-7
D: -
V: TRBV5-1
DNA: TGCGCCAGCAGCCCTAGTCACCGGCAGAGCTCCTACGAGCAGTACTTC
CDR3: CASSPSHRQSSYEQYF

size: few
J: TRBJ1-5
D: -
V: TRBV4-1
DNA: TGCGCCAGCAGCCAAGCGCCAGACAATCAGCCCCAGCATTTT
CDR3: CASSQAPDNQPQHF

size: few
J: TRBJ1-1
D: TRBD1
V: TRBV6-4
DNA: TGTGCCAGCAGTGATGACAGGGAGGCGGGCGAAGCTTTCTTT
CDR3: CASSDDREAGEAFF

size: -
J: TRBJ2-1
D: -
V: TRBV7-2
DNA: TGTGCCAGCAGCCTAGCGACAGCCTCGCAGTTCTTC
CDR3: CASSLATASQFF

size: many
J: TRBJ2-7
D: TRBD2
V: TRBV4-2
DNA: TGTGCCAGCAGCCAAGTTCGGGGAGGGACCTACGAGCAGTACTTC
CDR3: CASSQVRGGTYEQYF

size: few
J: TRBJ2-7
D: TRBD1
V: TRBV5-1
DNA: TGCGCCAGCAGCCTGGGGGTCCGACAGGGCGGCGACGAGCAGTACTTC
CDR3: CASSLGVRQGGDEQYF

size: few
J: TRBJ1-6
D: -
V: TRBV7-2
DNA: TGTGCCAGCAGCTCCCGCGGGGAAAGCAATTCACCCCTCCACTTT
CDR3: CASSSRGESNSPLHF

size: -
J: TRBJ2-1
D: -
V: TRBV9
DNA: TGTGCCAGCAGCGGCGGGTCCGCTCGAATTTACAATGAGCAGTTCTTC
CDR3: CASSGGSARIYNEQFF

size: many
J: TRBJ2-7
D: -
V: TRBV27
DNA: TGTGCCAGCAGTTTATCCGAGTCCTACGAGCAGTACTTC
CDR3: CASSLSESYEQYF

size: many
J: TRBJ2-3
D: -
V: TRBV6-1
DNA: TGTGCCAGCAGTGAAGCGCAGGAGCCAGATACGCAGTATTTT
CDR3: CASSEAQEPDTQYF

size: many
J: TRBJ1-1
D: -
V: TRBV29-1
DNA: TGCAGCGTTGAATGGGGCCAAGCTTTCTTT
CDR3: CSVEWGQAFF

size: many
J: TRBJ1-1
D: -
V: TRBV12-3/TRBV12-4
DNA: TGTGCCACCTCTCCGCAGGGCATCGAAGCTTTCTTT
CDR3: CATSPQGIEAFF

size: -
J: TRBJ2-2
D: TRBD1
V: TRBV25-1
DNA: TGTGCCAGCAGTCCCCTGACAGGGGATGACCCCGGGGAGCTGTTTTTT
CDR3: CASSPLTGDDPGELFF

size: few
J: TRBJ2-2
D: -
V: TRBV6-4
DNA: TGTGCCAGCAGTGAAGGGACACGGGACACCGGGGAGCTGTTTTTT
CDR3: CASSEGTRDTGELFF

size: few
J: TRBJ2-5
D: TRBD2
V: TRBV7-9
DNA: TGTGCCAGCAGCTTCCTCGGACTAGTTTCAGAGACCCAGTACTTC
CDR3: CASSFLGLVSETQYF

size: few
J: TRBJ2-7
D: -
V: TRBV12-3/TRBV12-4
DNA: TGTGCCAGCAGTTCAACAGGGTCCCGGGGGGAGCAGTACTTC
CDR3: CASSSTGSRGEQYF

size: few
J: TRBJ2-1
D: TRBD1
V: TRBV5-1
DNA: TGCGCCAGCAGTCCCCCCGCGACAGGGAACAAGGACAATGAGCAGTTCTTC
CDR3: CASSPPATGNKDNEQFF

size: few
J: TRBJ2-7
D: TRBD1
V: TRBV5-5
DNA: TGTGCCAGCGACACAGGGGTTTCCTACGAGCAGTACTTC
CDR3: CASDTGVSYEQYF

size: -
J: TRBJ2-7
D: TRBD1
V: TRBV5-4
DNA: TGTGCCAGCAGCGGCGGCAGGGGGCTTTACGAGCAGTACTTC
CDR3: CASSGGRGLYEQYF

size: -
J: TRBJ2-1
D: TRBD2
V: TRBV4-1
DNA: TGCGCCAGCAGCCACCTGACTAGCGGGTCCTACAATGAGCAGTTCTTC
CDR3: CASSHLTSGSYNEQFF

size: few
J: TRBJ2-1
D: -
V: TRBV27
DNA: TGTGCCAGCAGTCCCCTTTTGTACAATGAGCAGTTCTTC
CDR3: CASSPLLYNEQFF

size: -
J: TRBJ2-1
D: -
V: TRBV10-2
DNA: TGCGCCACTCAGACAGGATACAATGAGCAGTTCTTC
CDR3: CATQTGYNEQFF

size: many
J: TRBJ1-2
D: -
V: TRBV12-3/TRBV12-4
DNA: TGTGCCAGCAGTTCGTTCGGGGGGACGGGCTATGGCTACACCTTC
CDR3: CASSSFGGTGYGYTF

size: few
J: TRBJ1-1
D: -
V: TRBV6-5
DNA: TGTGCCAGCAGTTATGCCTCGAACACTGAAGCTTTCTTT
CDR3: CASSYASNTEAFF

size: -
J: TRBJ2-3
D: TRBD2
V: TRBV6-5
DNA: TGTGCCAGCAGTTCCGAGCCACAGAGCGGGGGAGATACGCAGTATTTT
CDR3: CASSSEPQSGGDTQYF

size: -
J: TRBJ2-5
D: -
V: TRBV5-6
DNA: TGTGCCAGCAGCTTGGAGGCGGAGACCCAGTACTTC
CDR3: CASSLEAETQYF

size: -
J: TRBJ2-3
D: TRBD2
V: TRBV4-1
DNA: TGCGCCAGCAGCCAAGATTCGGGCCTAGCGGCGTATTTT
CDR3: CASSQDSGLAAYF

size: many
J: TRBJ2-1
D: -
V: TRBV5-1
DNA: TGCGCCAGCAGCTCTAGGGGACGACAGGACAATGAGCAGTTCTTC
CDR3: CASSSRGRQDNEQFF

size: few
J: TRBJ2-1
D: -
V: TRBV5-6
DNA: TGTGCCAGCAGCTATGGGTCTGCCTCCTACAATGAGCAGTTCTTC
CDR3: CASSYGSASYNEQFF

size: -
J: TRBJ1-1
D: -
V: TRBV5-1
DNA: TGCGCCAGCAGCTTGGGACAGTTGAGCACTGAAGCTTTCTTT
CDR3: CASSLGQLSTEAFF

size: -
J: TRBJ2-1
D: TRBD2
V: TRBV29-1
DNA: TGCAGCGTTGAAGGAATAGCGGGACACTACAATGAGCAGTTCTTC
CDR3: CSVEGIAGHYNEQFF

size: few
J: TRBJ1-1
D: TRBD1
V: TRBV10-3
DNA: TGTGCCATCAGAAGGACAGGGGGCGCGAACACTGAAGCTTTCTTT
CDR3: CAIRRTGGANTEAFF